Shown below are 10 T cell receptor beta chains from a single sample sequenced in a study of radiotherapy plus CTLA-4 blockade in lung cancer. Measured with immunoSEQ multiplex PCR; TCRdb has only the in-frame clones, and not every one. Among 85,000 to 100,000 clones listed, around 86% were seen once. The sequenced sample was peripheral blood, obtained from a patient treated with radiotherapy plus ipilimumab. All receptors derive from a human donor with non-small cell lung cancer that progressed on radiotherapy plus ipilimumab.

The CDR3 sequence: CASSSSRSGNTIYF. The CDR3 DNA reads TGTGCCAGCAGTTCTTCTCGCTCTGGAAACACCATATATTTT. The chain has TRBV27 and TRBJ1-3; D unclear. In germline, CDR1 is MNHEY, CDR2 SMNVEV (reference sequence). CDR3 length: 14 amino acids. The V end lost 4 bases, the J end lost 0 bases, and 7 bases lay between the germline ends.

The DNA of the CDR3 is TGTGCCACCAGCAGAGATCCGGAGTCGATTGGCTACACCTTC. Encoded protein: CATSRDPESIGYTF. The J gene is TRBJ1-2, the V gene TRBV15; D is unclear. The V gene's germline CDR1 is LNHNV and CDR2 YYDKDF (reference sequence). The CDR3 spans 14 residues. The germline V and J ends were trimmed by 0 bases and 7 bases, with 12 bases remaining between them.

This chain joins TRBV27 and TRBJ1-2, with a weak D call TRBD1 (6 bases). The germline V gene has CDR1 MNHEY and CDR2 SMNVEV (reference sequence). The V and J ends lost 3 bases and 4 bases respectively, with 15 bases between them. The CDR3 runs 15 residues. The CDR3 loop is CASSLGAGGSYGYTF. CDR3 nucleotides: TGTGCCAGCAGTTTGGGGGCCGGTGGGAGCTATGGCTACACCTTC.

The rearrangement links TRBV4-3 to TRBJ1-1; D gene ambiguous. Germline V gene data show CDR1 as LGHNA and CDR2 as YSLEER. The CDR3 totals 14 residues. V lost 1 base and J lost 1, with 7 bases in between. The DNA for the CDR3 is TGCGCCAGCAGCCAAGGACTAAAGAACACTGAAGCTTTCTTT. It is translated as CASSQGLKNTEAFF.

The rearrangement uses TRBV11-3 and TRBJ2-3, with 7 bases matching TRBD2. The ends lost 4 bases at V and 0 bases at J; junction bases unmatched: 4. The CDR3 sequence is 15 residues long. From germline, CDR1 is SGHNT and CDR2 YENEEA. The CDR3 region has the DNA TGTGCCAGCAGCTCTAGCGGTCCTAGCACAGATACGCAGTATTTT. It encodes CASSSSGPSTDTQYF.

The chain couples TRBV25-1 to TRBJ2-2, with a tentative D call TRBD2 (6 bases). V was pared by 3 bases and J by 5 bases, with 13 bases between. Germline loops: CDR1 MGHDK, CDR2 SYGVNS. The CDR3 loop spans 15 amino acids. CDR3 protein: CASSDYVEGTGELFF. The DNA for the CDR3 is TGTGCCAGCAGTGATTATGTGGAGGGTACCGGGGAGCTGTTTTTT.

The chain is built from TRBV27 and TRBJ2-1; D is perhaps TRBD1 or TRBD2 (9 bases each). Trimming cost V 3 bases and J 1 base, with 25 bases left between them. CDR1 is MNHEY and CDR2 is SMNVEV in the germline V gene (reference sequence). The CDR3 runs to 20 residues. CDR3 amino acids: CASSLEAGGQGRRSYNEQFF. The CDR3 bases are TGTGCCAGCAGTTTGGAAGCGGGGGGACAGGGCCGACGTTCCTACAATGAGCAGTTCTTC.

V and J are TRBV6-5 and TRBJ2-2; TRBD2 is a possible D gene (6 bases). The V gene lost 6 bases and the J gene lost 8 bases, with 19 bases spanning the gap. CDR1 is MNHEY, CDR2 SVGAGI, per germline. This CDR3 is 15 amino acids long. CDR3 nucleotide sequence: TGTGCCAGCAGCTATGGGCTGGGAGGTACGGGGGAGCTGTTTTTT. The encoded protein is CASSYGLGGTGELFF.

This chain connects TRBV7-3 to TRBJ2-5; no definite D call. The length of the CDR3 is 12 residues. Germline values: CDR1 SGHTA, CDR2 FQGTGA. V shed 5 bases and J shed 5 bases, with 9 bases lying between them. As DNA, the CDR3 is TGTGCCAGCAGCCCCCACTGGGAGACCCAGTACTTC. Translation gives CASSPHWETQYF. Full variable domain (rest looked up from reference TRBV7-3 and TRBJ2-5): GAGVSQTPSNKVTEKGKYVELRCDPISGHTALYWYRQSLGQGPEFLIYFQGTGAADDSGLPNDRFFAVRPEGSVSTLKIQRTERGDSAVYLCASSPHWETQYFGPGTRLLVL.

The chain employs TRBV7-3 and TRBJ2-5; weak D call: TRBD1 (6 bases). The length of the CDR3 is 16 residues. The V end was cut by 5 bases, the J end by 5 bases, with 21 bases between. From germline, CDR1 is SGHTA and CDR2 FQGTGA. The CDR3 loop reads CASSTQPGQPGETQYF. The CDR3 nucleotides are TGTGCCAGCAGCACACAACCCGGACAGCCCGGGGAGACCCAGTACTTC.